Described below is a single TCR beta chain sequence and its context. As yet, its antigen is unknown. This sample stems from a study of cytomegalovirus exposure and HLA in healthy donors. Whole-study results and caveats: In the roughly 120 validation repertoires, a later analysis found that first-cohort TCR clusters tended to co-occur. The study labeled about 160 TCR beta chains cytomegalovirus-associated. In vitro assays verified that a few CMV-associated chains recognized CMV antigens specifically. Generally TCR sequences proved uncommon, though certain public TCRs appeared in numerous donors.

Germline V gene lookup returns CDR1 SGDLS and CDR2 YYNGEE. V gave up 3 bases and J gave up 3 bases, with 13 bases separating them. This CDR3 comprises 15 residues. Libraries were prepared by immunoSEQ multiplex PCR; TCRdb keeps only in-frame clonotypes and omits some of them. The table lists roughly 200,000 clones, 86% of them singletons. The TCR comes from a man aged 25 to 40 in good health and CMV-seropositive. The chain employs TRBV9 and TRBJ1-3; D uncertain. Sequences were obtained from PBMCs. CDR3 in amino acids: CASSDSHGFGNTIYF. Written as DNA, the CDR3 is TGTGCCAGCAGCGACAGTCATGGGTTTGGAAACACCATATATTTT. The full variable domain, its missing parts supplied by reference TRBV9 and TRBJ1-3, is DSGVTQTPKHLITATGQRVTLRCSPRSGDLSVYWYQQSLDQGLQFLIQYYNGEERAKGNILERFSAQQFPDLHSELNLSSLELGDSALYFCASSDSHGFGNTIYFGEGSWLTVV.